This entry concerns a single TCR beta chain. No antigen is known for it. The CDR3 sequence is 16 residues long. V was shortened by 0 bases and J by 5 bases, with 16 bases between the two germline ends. From germline, CDR1 is WNHNN and CDR2 SYGVQD (reference sequence). TCRdb fed the 5' RACE reads into MiXCR, producing one record per CDR3 protein. The sample lists 500,000 to 650,000 distinct CDR3 sequences, over 9% occurring once. The sample is drawn from a study of T cells after yellow fever vaccination. General study points: FACS-sorted repertoires could contain abundant clonotypes contaminating from the bulk population. The booster saw the reappearance of most primary-vaccination clones (approximately 96% CD4, around 88% CD8).

This sequence joins TRBV10-1 and TRBJ1-1; tentatively, D is TRBD1 (5 bases). This receptor was identified in a man between 25 and 39 years old who received the YFV17D yellow fever vaccine. The specimen comprised PBMCs, sampled on the day of the yellow fever booster vaccination. For the CDR3, the DNA is TGCGCCAGCAGTGAGTCGGGCAGGGAGGAACTAACTGAAGCTTTCTTT. Translating gives CASSESGREELTEAFF.